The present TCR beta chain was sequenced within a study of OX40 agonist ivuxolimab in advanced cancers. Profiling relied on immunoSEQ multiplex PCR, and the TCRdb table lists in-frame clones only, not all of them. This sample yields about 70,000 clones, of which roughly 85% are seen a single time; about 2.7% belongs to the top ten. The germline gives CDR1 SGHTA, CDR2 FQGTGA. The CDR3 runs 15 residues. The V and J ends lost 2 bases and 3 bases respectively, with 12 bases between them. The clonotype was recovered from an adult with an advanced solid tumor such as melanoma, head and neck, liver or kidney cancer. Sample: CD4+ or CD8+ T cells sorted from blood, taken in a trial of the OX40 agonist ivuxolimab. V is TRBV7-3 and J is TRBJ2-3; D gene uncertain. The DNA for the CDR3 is TGTGCCAGCAGCTTACATAGTGGCAGAACAGATACGCAGTATTTT. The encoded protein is CASSLHSGRTDTQYF.